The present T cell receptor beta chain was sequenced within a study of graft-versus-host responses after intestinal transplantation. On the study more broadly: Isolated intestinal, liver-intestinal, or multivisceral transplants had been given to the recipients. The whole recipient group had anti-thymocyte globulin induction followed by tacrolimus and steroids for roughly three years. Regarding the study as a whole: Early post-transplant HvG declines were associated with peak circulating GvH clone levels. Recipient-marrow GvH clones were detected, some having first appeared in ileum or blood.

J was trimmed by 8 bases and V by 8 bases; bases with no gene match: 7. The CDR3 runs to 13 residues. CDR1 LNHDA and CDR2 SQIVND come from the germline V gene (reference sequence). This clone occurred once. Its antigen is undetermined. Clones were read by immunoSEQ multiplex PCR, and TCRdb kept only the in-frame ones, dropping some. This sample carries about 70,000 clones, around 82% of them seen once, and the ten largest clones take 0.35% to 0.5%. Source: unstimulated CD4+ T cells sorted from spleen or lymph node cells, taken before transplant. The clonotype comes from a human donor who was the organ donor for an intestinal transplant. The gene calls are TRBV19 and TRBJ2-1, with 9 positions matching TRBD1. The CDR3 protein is CASVGTGRYEQFF. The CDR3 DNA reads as TGTGCCAGTGTCGGGACAGGGAGGTATGAGCAGTTCTTC.